These 11 T cell receptor beta chains were all obtained from the same sample, sequenced in a study of metastatic and nonmetastatic thyroid tumors. TCRdb reprocessed the PCR reads using MiXCR. The sample carries around 10,000 clones, 30% recorded once. Ahead of thyroid surgery, no patient had received treatment of any kind. Sequences were obtained from tumor tissue. Source of these receptors: a female donor with papillary thyroid cancer or a benign thyroid nodule (not recorded which). Some clones in this sample may be carry-over from other donors' samples.

The rearrangement uses TRBV28 and TRBJ2-4, with 12 bases aligning to TRBD2. Germline CDR1 MDHEN, CDR2 SYDVKM. The CDR3 loop spans 17 amino acids. With V trimmed by 6 bases and J by 0 bases, 6 bases remained unmatched. The CDR3, as DNA: TGTGCCAGCAGCTACCTGGGACTAGCGGGAGCCAAAAACATTCAGTACTTC. It is translated as CASSYLGLAGAKNIQYF.

The chain recombines TRBV20-1 with TRBJ2-3; no clear D gene. The CDR3 spans 14 residues. V gave up 2 bases and J gave up 4 bases, with 13 bases separating them. Germline loops: CDR1 DFQATT, CDR2 SNEGSKA (reference sequence). The CDR3 protein is CSARQGDFPDTQYF. The CDR3 bases are TGCAGTGCTAGACAAGGAGACTTTCCAGATACGCAGTATTTT.

V and J are TRBV30 and TRBJ2-3, with a tentative D call TRBD2 (6 bases). V lost 8 bases, J lost 0 bases, and 9 bases lay in between. CDR1 and CDR2 from the germline V gene are GTSNPN and SVGIG (reference sequence). This CDR3 spans 12 amino acids. CDR3 residues: CARGSSTDTQYF. The CDR3 DNA is TGTGCCCGGGGGAGTAGCACAGATACGCAGTATTTT.

This clone was counted a few times. J is TRBJ2-1 and V is TRBV6-1, with D unresolved. CDR1 is MNHNS, CDR2 SASEGT, per germline. V was cut by 2 bases and J by 8 bases, with 16 bases left in between. The CDR3 sequence is 15 residues long. In DNA, the CDR3 is TGTGCCAGCAGTGAACTCGAGGCTGATGCCTATGAGCAGTTCTTC. Encoded protein: CASSELEADAYEQFF.

This clone has more than one count but fewer than ten. The chain has TRBV20-1 and TRBJ1-1; D ambiguous. The CDR3 sequence is 16 residues long. Deletions cut 0 bases from V and 1 base from J, with 15 bases between. CDR1 and CDR2 from the germline V gene are DFQATT and SNEGSKA (reference sequence). CDR3 in amino acids: CSARDNLFRGNTEAFF. Here the CDR3 DNA reads TGCAGTGCTAGAGATAACCTCTTCCGTGGGAACACTGAAGCTTTCTTT.

The chain combines TRBV20-1 with TRBJ2-7; no clear D gene. The V and J ends lost 0 bases and 1 base respectively, with 10 bases between them. Per germline, CDR1 DFQATT and CDR2 SNEGSKA (reference sequence). This CDR3 is 14 amino acids long. The CDR3 nucleotides read TGCAGTGCTAGAGATGCAGTCCATTCCTACGAGCAGTACTTC. Residues: CSARDAVHSYEQYF.

This clone was seen at least ten times. The chain's CDR3 is CASSLRFTDTQYF. Here the CDR3 DNA reads TGTGCCAGTAGTCTGAGATTCACAGATACGCAGTATTTT. V gene TRBV19 combines with J gene TRBJ2-3; D is uncertain. The CDR3 contains 13 residues. Looked up from germline, CDR1 is LNHDA and CDR2 is SQIVND (reference sequence). Trimming stripped 5 bases from V and 2 bases from J, with 8 bases between.

This sequence joins TRBV4-2 and TRBJ1-1; the D is unclear. V was trimmed by 0 bases and J by 6 bases, leaving 11 bases between them. The CDR3 runs to 14 residues. CDR1 is LGHNA, CDR2 YNFKEQ, per germline. The CDR3 is CASSQEQLPPEAFF. The DNA of the CDR3 is TGTGCCAGCAGCCAAGAACAGTTGCCACCTGAAGCTTTCTTT.

The CDR3 DNA follows: TGTGCCAGCAGCCAAGGGACAGGGCGGAGCACTGAAGCTTTCTTT. Protein sequence: CASSQGTGRSTEAFF. This chain joins TRBV3-1 and TRBJ1-1; 8 bases agree with TRBD1. Losses at the gene ends were 1 base for V and 4 bases for J; bases not matched to a gene: 5. Germline loops: CDR1 LGHDT, CDR2 YNNKEL (reference sequence). This CDR3 region has 15 residues.

By share, this clone ranks as medium-sized. CDR3 amino acids: CASSLTDRGSGYTF. DNA of the CDR3: TGTGCCAGCAGTCTCACGGACAGGGGATCTGGCTACACCTTC. The chain recombines TRBV2 with TRBJ1-2, with 9 bases that match TRBD1. This CDR3 has 14 residues. V shed 5 bases and J 7 bases; nucleotides not matched to a gene: 8. Germline V CDR1 and CDR2: SNHLY, FYNNEI.

The V gene is TRBV10-3, the J gene TRBJ2-7; D is unresolved. Trimming left V 8 bases short and J 4 bases short, with 0 bases between. Germline-derived CDR1 and CDR2 are ENHRY and SYGVKD. The length of the CDR3 is 8 residues. DNA for the CDR3: TGTGCCATCTACGAGCAGTACTTC. It translates to CAIYEQYF.